Listed below are T cell receptor beta chains from one sample, sequenced in a study of regulatory T cells in long-lasting Graves disease. TCRdb redid the calling of the multiplex PCR reads with MiXCR, one entry per CDR3 protein. The data hold fewer than 550,000 distinct CDR3 sequences, with 20% to 25% observed a single time. Here the sequenced sample was peripheral blood mononuclear cells (PBMCs), taken when the disease was refractory, from a patient treated with antithyroid drugs. The source of these receptors is a female donor with Graves disease. Each CDR3 is given with its conserved first and last residue. The D gene is left open where the match is weak. Clone size appears in some rows only: once, few, many, or a class for an expanded clone.

clone_size: many; d_call: .; j_call: TRBJ2-5; v_call: TRBV28; cdr3_nt: TGTGCCAGCTTTAAACAGGGCTGGGGCGAGACCCAGTACTTC; cdr3_aa: CASFKQGWGETQYF
clone_size: few; d_call: .; j_call: TRBJ1-5; v_call: TRBV6-1; cdr3_nt: TGTGCCAGCAGTAAGTCGGGCAATCAGCCCCAGCATTTT; cdr3_aa: CASSKSGNQPQHF
clone_size: many; d_call: TRBD1; j_call: TRBJ1-2; v_call: TRBV28; cdr3_nt: TGTGCCAGCAGTGGGACAGTCGGCTACACCTTC; cdr3_aa: CASSGTVGYTF
clone_size: many; d_call: .; j_call: TRBJ2-7; v_call: TRBV6-1; cdr3_nt: TGTGCCAGTGAAGGTGTGACAGAAAATTTCTACGAGCAGTACTTC; cdr3_aa: CASEGVTENFYEQYF
clone_size: many; d_call: .; j_call: TRBJ1-1; v_call: TRBV29-1; cdr3_nt: TGCAGCGTTGAACACGAGAGGAACACTGAAGCTTTCTTT; cdr3_aa: CSVEHERNTEAFF
clone_size: many; d_call: .; j_call: TRBJ1-4; v_call: TRBV12-3/TRBV12-4; cdr3_nt: TGTGCCAGCAGCCCTAGGGGTGCAACTAATGAAAAACTGTTTTTT; cdr3_aa: CASSPRGATNEKLFF
clone_size: many; d_call: TRBD1; j_call: TRBJ1-2; v_call: TRBV20-1; cdr3_nt: TGCAGTGCTGGACCGGGACAGGGGGCATTCGGCTACACCTTC; cdr3_aa: CSAGPGQGAFGYTF
clone_size: few; d_call: .; j_call: TRBJ2-7; v_call: TRBV19; cdr3_nt: TGTGCCAGTAGTTCCCTCGGCTCTGACTACGAGCAGTACTTC; cdr3_aa: CASSSLGSDYEQYF
clone_size: many; d_call: TRBD1; j_call: TRBJ1-2; v_call: TRBV29-1; cdr3_nt: TGCAGCGTCCCGGGACAGGGCCTCGGCTACACCTTC; cdr3_aa: CSVPGQGLGYTF
clone_size: many; d_call: .; j_call: TRBJ2-7; v_call: TRBV28; cdr3_nt: TGTGCCAGCACCGGGACGGCACCCTACGAGCAGTACTTC; cdr3_aa: CASTGTAPYEQYF
clone_size: .; d_call: .; j_call: TRBJ2-3; v_call: TRBV28; cdr3_nt: TGTGCCAGCAGTTCTAGGGCGGCTTCCACAGATACGCAGTATTTT; cdr3_aa: CASSSRAASTDTQYF
clone_size: many; d_call: .; j_call: TRBJ2-7; v_call: TRBV28; cdr3_nt: TGTGCCAGCAGTTTAAGGGCAGATAGTTCCCACGAGCAGTACTTC; cdr3_aa: CASSLRADSSHEQYF
clone_size: few; d_call: TRBD1; j_call: TRBJ2-4; v_call: TRBV2; cdr3_nt: TGTGCCAGCAGTTGGGGACAGGAGTCCAAAAACATTCAGTACTTC; cdr3_aa: CASSWGQESKNIQYF
clone_size: .; d_call: TRBD1; j_call: TRBJ1-5; v_call: TRBV7-9; cdr3_nt: TGTGCCAGCAGCTTAGTGGCAGGGGGAGTCAATCAGCCCCAGCATTTT; cdr3_aa: CASSLVAGGVNQPQHF
clone_size: few; d_call: .; j_call: TRBJ1-5; v_call: TRBV29-1; cdr3_nt: TGCAGCGTTGTGGTAGGAAAGGATCAGCCCCAGCATTTT; cdr3_aa: CSVVVGKDQPQHF
clone_size: .; d_call: .; j_call: TRBJ2-7; v_call: TRBV19; cdr3_nt: TGTGCCAGTAATACGGGGCAAACCTACGAGCAGTACTTC; cdr3_aa: CASNTGQTYEQYF
clone_size: many; d_call: TRBD2; j_call: TRBJ2-5; v_call: TRBV28; cdr3_nt: TGTGCCAGCAGTTTAAGACTAGCGGACCAAGAGACCCAGTACTTC; cdr3_aa: CASSLRLADQETQYF
clone_size: few; d_call: .; j_call: TRBJ1-2; v_call: TRBV7-9; cdr3_nt: TGTGCCAGCAGCTCGACAGTGGGGACCTATGGCTACACCTTC; cdr3_aa: CASSSTVGTYGYTF
clone_size: many; d_call: .; j_call: TRBJ1-3; v_call: TRBV28; cdr3_nt: TGTGCCAGCAGTTTTTGGCAGAGTAGAAACACCATATATTTT; cdr3_aa: CASSFWQSRNTIYF
clone_size: many; d_call: .; j_call: TRBJ2-7; v_call: TRBV11-2; cdr3_nt: TGTGCCAGCAGCCCCGTGAAAGAGTCCTACGAGCAGTACTTC; cdr3_aa: CASSPVKESYEQYF
clone_size: .; d_call: TRBD2; j_call: TRBJ2-2; v_call: TRBV12-3/TRBV12-4; cdr3_nt: TGTGCCAGCACTACAGCGGGAGTCGGTACCGGGGAGCTGTTTTTT; cdr3_aa: CASTTAGVGTGELFF
clone_size: many; d_call: TRBD1; j_call: TRBJ1-2; v_call: TRBV11-3; cdr3_nt: TGTGCCAGCAGCTCCCCCTCCGGGACAGGGGCTGTGAGTAACTATGGCTACACCTTC; cdr3_aa: CASSSPSGTGAVSNYGYTF
clone_size: many; d_call: .; j_call: TRBJ1-5; v_call: TRBV20-1; cdr3_nt: TGCAGTGCTTTACCCAGGGGAATGGGTCAGCCCCAGCATTTT; cdr3_aa: CSALPRGMGQPQHF
clone_size: few; d_call: TRBD1; j_call: TRBJ1-1; v_call: TRBV2; cdr3_nt: TGTGCCAGCAGCCCCCTGACAGGGGTTAGAGCTTTCTTT; cdr3_aa: CASSPLTGVRAFF
clone_size: many; d_call: .; j_call: TRBJ1-2; v_call: TRBV11-2; cdr3_nt: TGTGCCAGCAGCTTAGATCTCCCAGGGGTCTATGGCTACACCTTC; cdr3_aa: CASSLDLPGVYGYTF
clone_size: many; d_call: TRBD1; j_call: TRBJ1-6; v_call: TRBV28; cdr3_nt: TGTGCCAGCTACCAGGGGGCTTGGTCACCCCTCCACTTT; cdr3_aa: CASYQGAWSPLHF
clone_size: .; d_call: .; j_call: TRBJ1-4; v_call: TRBV18; cdr3_nt: TGTGCCACCCAGCGGTCTAATGAAAAACTGTTTTTT; cdr3_aa: CATQRSNEKLFF
clone_size: many; d_call: TRBD2; j_call: TRBJ2-5; v_call: TRBV7-2; cdr3_nt: TGTGCCAGCAGCTTAATGGGAGGGCCGGGGGAGACCCAGTACTTC; cdr3_aa: CASSLMGGPGETQYF
clone_size: few; d_call: .; j_call: TRBJ2-5; v_call: TRBV5-5; cdr3_nt: TGTGCCAGCAGCCCCAAGGGGTCTCTCGCCCTTCAAGAGACCCAGTACTTC; cdr3_aa: CASSPKGSLALQETQYF
clone_size: .; d_call: TRBD1; j_call: TRBJ1-5; v_call: TRBV24-1; cdr3_nt: TGTGCCACCAGTGATGTGACACAGGGGACCAATCAGCCCCAGCATTTT; cdr3_aa: CATSDVTQGTNQPQHF
clone_size: .; d_call: TRBD2; j_call: TRBJ2-5; v_call: TRBV20-1; cdr3_nt: TGCAGTGCACAACGGTCTAGCGGGAGGAAGAGAGAGACCCAGTACTTC; cdr3_aa: CSAQRSSGRKRETQYF
clone_size: many; d_call: TRBD1; j_call: TRBJ2-5; v_call: TRBV7-8; cdr3_nt: TGTGCCAGCAGAAGGACAGGGGGCCAAGAGACCCAGTACTTC; cdr3_aa: CASRRTGGQETQYF
clone_size: few; d_call: .; j_call: TRBJ2-7; v_call: TRBV28; cdr3_nt: TGTGCCAGCAGTAGCCTGGGGACAAACCACGAGCAGTACTTC; cdr3_aa: CASSSLGTNHEQYF
clone_size: many; d_call: .; j_call: TRBJ1-1; v_call: TRBV12-3/TRBV12-4; cdr3_nt: TGTGCCAGCGGACAGAGGATGAACACTGAAGCTTTCTTT; cdr3_aa: CASGQRMNTEAFF
clone_size: many; d_call: .; j_call: TRBJ2-2; v_call: TRBV28; cdr3_nt: TGTGCCAGCAGTTTGGCAGGAGTCGGGACCGGGGAGCTGTTTTTT; cdr3_aa: CASSLAGVGTGELFF
clone_size: few; d_call: TRBD1; j_call: TRBJ2-5; v_call: TRBV6-1; cdr3_nt: TGTGCCAGCAGGACACAGGGGGCGGGGGAGACCCAGTACTTC; cdr3_aa: CASRTQGAGETQYF
clone_size: many; d_call: TRBD2; j_call: TRBJ2-5; v_call: TRBV19; cdr3_nt: TGTGCCAGTAGTATCTGGACTAGCGGGGGGGTTCAAGAGACCCAGTACTTC; cdr3_aa: CASSIWTSGGVQETQYF
clone_size: few; d_call: TRBD1; j_call: TRBJ1-1; v_call: TRBV4-2; cdr3_nt: TGTGCCAGCAGCCAAGACAGACAGGGATCCACTGAAGCTTTCTTT; cdr3_aa: CASSQDRQGSTEAFF
clone_size: many; d_call: .; j_call: TRBJ2-5; v_call: TRBV11-1; cdr3_nt: TGTGCCAGCAGCTTAGTATGGGGTGGCGGCCGTGGCGAAGAGACCCAGTACTTC; cdr3_aa: CASSLVWGGGRGEETQYF
clone_size: many; d_call: TRBD1; j_call: TRBJ1-2; v_call: TRBV12-3/TRBV12-4; cdr3_nt: TGTGCCAGCAGCGAAACAGGGGTGGGATACTATGGCTACACCTTC; cdr3_aa: CASSETGVGYYGYTF
clone_size: .; d_call: .; j_call: TRBJ2-5; v_call: TRBV10-3; cdr3_nt: TGTGCCATCAAGGGAGCGGCCCAGGGGACCCAGTACTTC; cdr3_aa: CAIKGAAQGTQYF
clone_size: many; d_call: .; j_call: TRBJ1-3; v_call: TRBV28; cdr3_nt: TGTGCCAGCGGGGGGGACTCTGGAAACACCATATATTTT; cdr3_aa: CASGGDSGNTIYF
clone_size: .; d_call: TRBD1; j_call: TRBJ2-5; v_call: TRBV6-1; cdr3_nt: TGTGCCAGCAGTACCAGGACAGGGGGGGAAGAGACCCAGTACTTC; cdr3_aa: CASSTRTGGEETQYF